A selection of T cell receptor beta chains follows, all from one sample in a study of control samples from healthy donors and cancer patients. Measured with immunoSEQ multiplex PCR; TCRdb has only the in-frame clones, and not every one. The repertoire holds about 120,000 clones, with around 86% as singletons. Input material: blood. The receptors were gathered from a man aged 40-49 years in good health. The CDR3 runs from the conserved cysteine through the conserved F or W. A D gene is named only where the DNA matches it firmly. Not every row has a clone size; where given, it reads once, few, many or a size class.

V	J	size	D	CDR3	DNA
TRBV7-8	TRBJ2-2	.	TRBD2	CASSLWAGDLPGELFF	TGTGCCAGCAGCTTATGGGCGGGGGACCTCCCCGGGGAGCTGTTTTTT
TRBV12-3/TRBV12-4	TRBJ1-6	.	.	CASSYEGSSPLHF	TGTGCCAGCAGTTACGAGGGGAGTTCACCCCTCCACTTT
TRBV7-9	TRBJ1-1	.	.	CASSFNRAEAFF	TGTGCCAGCAGCTTCAACAGGGCTGAAGCTTTCTTT
TRBV2	TRBJ1-5	.	.	CASSEEGPYSNQPQHF	TGTGCCAGCAGTGAAGAGGGGCCTTATAGCAATCAGCCCCAGCATTTT
TRBV11-2	TRBJ1-1	.	.	CASSLDLGGYEAFF	TGTGCCAGCAGCTTAGATCTCGGTGGCTATGAAGCTTTCTTT
TRBV19	TRBJ2-3	.	TRBD2	CASSISSGVGADTQYF	TGTGCCAGTAGTATAAGCAGCGGGGTGGGTGCAGATACGCAGTATTTT
TRBV24-1	TRBJ1-6	.	.	CATKGGYNSPLHF	TGTGCCACCAAAGGGGGCTATAATTCACCCCTCCACTTT
TRBV11-3	TRBJ2-2	.	TRBD2	CASSVYGSGGAYTGELFF	TGTGCCAGCAGCGTATACGGTAGCGGGGGGGCATACACCGGGGAGCTGTTTTTT
TRBV6-1	TRBJ1-2	once	.	CASSEGQYYGYTF	TGTGCCAGCAGTGAAGGACAGTACTATGGCTACACCTTC
TRBV9	TRBJ1-3	.	.	CASSVAGSSGNTIYF	TGTGCCAGCAGCGTAGCTGGGAGCTCTGGAAACACCATATATTTT
TRBV10-3	TRBJ1-1	.	TRBD1	CAISPGVRGRFTEAFF	TGTGCCATCAGCCCCGGGGTCAGGGGGAGATTCACTGAAGCTTTCTTT
TRBV5-5	TRBJ1-1	.	TRBD1	CASSIGTGGNTEAFF	TGTGCCAGCAGCATCGGGACAGGGGGCAACACTGAAGCTTTCTTT
TRBV5-1	TRBJ2-2	.	TRBD1	CASSNRGRVTGELFF	TGCGCCAGCAGCAACAGGGGGCGCGTCACCGGGGAGCTGTTTTTT
TRBV6-2/TRBV6-3	TRBJ1-1	.	.	CASSLGHWNTEAFF	TGTGCCAGCAGCCTGGGACATTGGAACACTGAAGCTTTCTTT
TRBV5-1	TRBJ2-7	.	.	CASSLRDGPTYEQYF	TGCGCCAGCAGCCTCCGGGATGGGCCTACCTACGAGCAGTACTTC
TRBV7-2	TRBJ1-1	once	TRBD1	CASSILSGGTEAFF	TGTGCCAGCAGCATCCTTTCAGGGGGTACTGAAGCTTTCTTT
TRBV5-8	TRBJ1-4	.	TRBD1	CASSLEGTVNEKLFF	TGTGCCAGCAGCTTGGAGGGGACAGTTAATGAAAAACTGTTTTTT
TRBV7-2	TRBJ1-1	.	.	CASSWEVGRGAFF	TGTGCCAGCAGCTGGGAGGTGGGTCGAGGCGCTTTCTTT
TRBV19	TRBJ2-2	.	TRBD1	CASSRLPGQGTGELFF	TGTGCCAGTAGTCGTTTACCGGGACAGGGAACCGGGGAGCTGTTTTTT
TRBV5-1	TRBJ2-2	.	TRBD1	CASSGTGGYGELFF	TGCGCCAGCAGCGGAACAGGGGGGTACGGGGAGCTGTTTTTT
TRBV6-5	TRBJ1-6	.	.	CASSYWEGSSPLHF	TGTGCCAGCAGTTACTGGGAGGGGAGTTCACCCCTCCACTTT
TRBV12-3/TRBV12-4	TRBJ1-2	.	.	CANHQGNYGYTF	TGTGCCAACCACCAAGGGAACTATGGCTACACCTTC
TRBV19	TRBJ1-1	.	.	CASSMGRRTEAFF	TGTGCCAGTAGTATGGGCAGGAGGACTGAAGCTTTCTTT
TRBV7-9	TRBJ1-2	.	TRBD1	CASSLEPGGNSNGYTF	TGTGCCAGCAGCTTAGAACCAGGGGGTAATTCAAATGGCTACACCTTC
TRBV5-4	TRBJ1-6	.	.	CASSRDNSPLHF	TGTGCCAGCAGCCGCGATAATTCACCCCTCCACTTT
TRBV19	TRBJ2-1	.	.	CASSTSLVLRPHEQFF	TGTGCCAGTAGTACGTCCCTCGTACTCCGTCCCCATGAGCAGTTCTTC
TRBV5-5	TRBJ1-5	once	TRBD1	CASRRPGQDNQPQHF	TGTGCCAGCAGGCGGCCGGGACAGGACAATCAGCCCCAGCATTTT
TRBV7-8	TRBJ2-7	.	TRBD1	CASSLPSGTGGLVDEQYF	TGTGCCAGCAGCCTTCCCTCCGGGACAGGGGGTTTGGTCGACGAGCAGTACTTC
TRBV5-1	TRBJ1-5	.	.	CASSLGDLLNQPQHF	TGCGCCAGCAGCTTGGGGGACCTTTTAAATCAGCCCCAGCATTTT
TRBV25-1	TRBJ1-2	.	TRBD1	CASSSRDREFGGYIF	TGTGCCAGCAGTTCCCGGGACAGGGAATTTGGTGGCTACATCTTC
TRBV7-9	TRBJ1-3	.	TRBD1	CASSSQGVTIYF	TGTGCCAGCAGCTCACAGGGGGTTACCATATATTTT
TRBV21-1	TRBJ1-5	.	.	CASSNLIQGLGRARSGQPQHF	TGTGCCAGCAGCAACCTCATTCAGGGTTTAGGCAGGGCGAGGAGCGGTCAGCCCCAGCATTTT
TRBV9	TRBJ2-7	few	.	CASSVAGGEGYEQYF	TGTGCCAGCAGCGTAGCCGGAGGGGAAGGCTACGAGCAGTACTTC
TRBV5-4	TRBJ2-6	.	TRBD2	CASSRLAGGQANVLTF	TGTGCCAGCAGTCGACTAGCGGGGGGCCAAGCCAACGTCCTGACTTTC
TRBV19	TRBJ1-6	.	TRBD1	CASTGTGGRLSYNSPLHF	TGTGCCAGTACCGGGACAGGGGGCCGATTATCCTATAATTCACCCCTCCACTTT
TRBV18	TRBJ2-7	.	.	CASSPVGYEQYF	TGTGCCAGCTCACCTGTGGGCTACGAGCAGTACTTC
TRBV7-2	TRBJ2-5	.	TRBD2	CASSSRTSYGETQYF	TGTGCCAGCAGCTCCCGGACTAGCTACGGCGAGACCCAGTACTTC
TRBV7-2	TRBJ2-4	.	TRBD1	CASSDQTGVVKNIQYF	TGTGCCAGCAGCGACCAGACAGGGGTGGTTAAAAACATTCAGTACTTC
TRBV4-1	TRBJ1-5	.	.	CASSATANNQPQHF	TGCGCCAGCAGCGCCACAGCGAACAATCAGCCCCAGCATTTT
TRBV2	TRBJ1-4	.	.	CASSEDRVGNEKLFF	TGTGCCAGCAGTGAAGATCGGGTTGGTAATGAAAAACTGTTTTTT